This TCR beta chain was recorded in a study of cytomegalovirus exposure and HLA in healthy donors. Study findings and constraints: Earlier findings revealed that most TCR beta V segments proved productive either about 87% or about 30% of the time. With further analysis later on, most CMV-associated TCR beta chains appeared HLA-restricted. The study flagged fewer than 200 TCR beta chains as cytomegalovirus-associated.

As concerns this clone: No antigen is known for it.

Donors showed nominal health when sampled, although they likely had unrecorded immune exposures. PCR involved 60 Vbeta and 13 Jbeta primers. Repertoires were generated with immunoSEQ multiplex PCR, while TCRdb's copy carries only in-frame clones and drops some. The repertoire table contains about 77,000 clones. This TCR was recovered from a man aged 50 or older in good health and CMV-seropositive. Sequencing input: PBMCs.

CDR3 loop: CASSLTGGNSGNTIYF. The CDR3 region has the DNA TGTGCCAGCAGCTTGACCGGAGGGAATTCTGGAAACACCATATATTTT. The chain couples TRBV5-6 to TRBJ1-3; no clear D. The CDR3 consists of 16 residues. Germline loops: CDR1 SGHDT, CDR2 YYEEEE. V was pared by 1 base and J by 1 base, with 12 bases between.